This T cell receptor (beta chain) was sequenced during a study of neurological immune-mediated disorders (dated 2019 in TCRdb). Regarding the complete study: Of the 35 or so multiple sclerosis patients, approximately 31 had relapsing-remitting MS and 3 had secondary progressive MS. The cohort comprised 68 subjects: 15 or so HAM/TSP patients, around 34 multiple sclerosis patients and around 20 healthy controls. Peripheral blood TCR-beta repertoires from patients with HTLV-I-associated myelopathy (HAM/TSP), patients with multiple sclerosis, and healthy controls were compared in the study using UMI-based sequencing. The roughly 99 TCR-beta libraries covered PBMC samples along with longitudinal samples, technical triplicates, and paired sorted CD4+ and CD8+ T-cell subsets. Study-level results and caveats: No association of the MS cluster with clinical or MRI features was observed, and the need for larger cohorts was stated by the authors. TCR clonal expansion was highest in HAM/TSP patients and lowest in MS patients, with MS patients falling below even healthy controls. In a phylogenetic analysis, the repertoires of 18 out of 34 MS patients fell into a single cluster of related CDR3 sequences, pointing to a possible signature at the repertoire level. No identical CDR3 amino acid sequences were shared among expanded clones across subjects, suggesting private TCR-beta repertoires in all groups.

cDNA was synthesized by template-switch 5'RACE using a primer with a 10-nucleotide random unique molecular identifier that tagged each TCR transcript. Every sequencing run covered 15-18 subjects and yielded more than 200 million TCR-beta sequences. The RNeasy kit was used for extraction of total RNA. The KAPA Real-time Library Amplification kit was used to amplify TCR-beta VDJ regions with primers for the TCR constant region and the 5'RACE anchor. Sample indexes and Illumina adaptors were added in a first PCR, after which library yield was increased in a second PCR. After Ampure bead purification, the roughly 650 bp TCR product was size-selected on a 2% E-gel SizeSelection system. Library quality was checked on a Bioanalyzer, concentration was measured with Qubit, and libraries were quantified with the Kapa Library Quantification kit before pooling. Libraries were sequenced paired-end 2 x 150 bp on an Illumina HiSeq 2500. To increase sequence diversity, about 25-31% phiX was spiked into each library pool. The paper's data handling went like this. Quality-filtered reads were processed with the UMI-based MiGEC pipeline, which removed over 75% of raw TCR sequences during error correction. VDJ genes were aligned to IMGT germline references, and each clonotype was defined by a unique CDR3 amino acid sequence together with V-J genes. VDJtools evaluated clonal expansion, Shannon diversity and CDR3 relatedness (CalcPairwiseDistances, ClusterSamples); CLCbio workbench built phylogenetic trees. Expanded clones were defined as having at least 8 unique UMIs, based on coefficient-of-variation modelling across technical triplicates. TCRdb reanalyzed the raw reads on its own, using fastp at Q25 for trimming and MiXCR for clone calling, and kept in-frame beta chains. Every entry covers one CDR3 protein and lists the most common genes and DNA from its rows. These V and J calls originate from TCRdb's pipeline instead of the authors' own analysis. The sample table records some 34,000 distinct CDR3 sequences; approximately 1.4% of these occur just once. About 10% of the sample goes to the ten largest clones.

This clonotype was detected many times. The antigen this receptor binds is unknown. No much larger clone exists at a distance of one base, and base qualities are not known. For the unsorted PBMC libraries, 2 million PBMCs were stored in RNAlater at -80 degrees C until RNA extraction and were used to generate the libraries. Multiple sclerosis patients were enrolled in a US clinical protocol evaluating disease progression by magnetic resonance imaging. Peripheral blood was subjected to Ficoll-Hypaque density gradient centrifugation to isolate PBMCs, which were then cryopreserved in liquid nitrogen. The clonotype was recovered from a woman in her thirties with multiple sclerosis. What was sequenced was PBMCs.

The encoded CDR3 is CASSLRGGYEQYF. The bases are TGCGCCAGCAGCTTAAGAGGCGGGTACGAGCAGTACTTC. The rearrangement joined TRBV5-1 to TRBJ2-7; TRBD2 might be the D gene, on 5 matching bases. According to the germline V gene, CDR1 reads SGHRS and CDR2 reads YFSETQ. V lost 2 bases and J lost 4 bases; the stretch between them is 10 bases long. From its cysteine to its phenylalanine, the CDR3 spans 13 amino acids. Just CDR3 DNA is preserved here, 39 bases in frame from base 1.